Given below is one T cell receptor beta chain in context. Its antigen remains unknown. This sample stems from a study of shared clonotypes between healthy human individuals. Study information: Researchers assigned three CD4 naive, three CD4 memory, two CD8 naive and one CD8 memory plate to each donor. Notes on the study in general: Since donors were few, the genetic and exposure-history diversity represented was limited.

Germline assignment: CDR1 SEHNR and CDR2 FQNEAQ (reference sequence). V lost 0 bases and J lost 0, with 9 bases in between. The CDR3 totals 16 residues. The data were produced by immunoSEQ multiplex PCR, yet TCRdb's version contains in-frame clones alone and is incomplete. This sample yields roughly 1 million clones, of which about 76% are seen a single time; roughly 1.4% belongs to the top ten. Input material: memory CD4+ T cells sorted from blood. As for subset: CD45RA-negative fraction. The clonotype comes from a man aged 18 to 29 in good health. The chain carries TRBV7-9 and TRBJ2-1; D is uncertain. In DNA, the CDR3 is TGTGCCAGCAGCTTAGCATGGACGAGCTCCTACAATGAGCAGTTCTTC. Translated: CASSLAWTSSYNEQFF.